This record covers a single TCR beta chain. As the starting material, approximately 10 ml of fresh peripheral blood yielded the PBMCs. The sample originates from a study of Graves' ophthalmopathy and Graves' hyperthyroidism. Looking at the study overall: At the time of initial diagnosis and before any treatment, peripheral blood was collected.

The sequenced template was RNA, covering the TCR beta CDR3 region. Following a first-round RT-PCR that used HTBI primers, a second-round multiplex PCR was carried out. TCRdb re-called the multiplex PCR reads through MiXCR, storing one row per CDR3 protein. The table records more than 550,000 distinct CDR3 sequences, roughly two fifths of them present only once. Per germline, CDR1 MGHDK and CDR2 SYGVNS. The CDR3 contains 12 residues. This receptor was obtained from an adult man with Graves' ophthalmopathy. Sequences were obtained from peripheral blood. The chain couples TRBV25-1 to TRBJ1-3, with a possible D match to TRBD1 (5 bases). DNA for the CDR3: TGTGCTAGCCCAGGGCTGCGGAACACCATATATTTT. Residues: CASPGLRNTIYF. Complete variable domain (other parts from reference TRBV25-1 and TRBJ1-3): EADIYQTPRYLVIGTGKKITLECSQTMGHDKMYWYQQDPGMELHLIHYSYGVNSTEKGDLSSESTVSRIRTEHFPLTLESARPSHTSQYLCASPGLRNTIYFGEGSWLTVV.